These 23 T cell receptor beta chains originate from one sample sequenced in a study of technical replicates of blood from a few donors. TCRdb's table, derived via immunoSEQ multiplex PCR, lists solely in-frame clones and lacks some. Of more than 65,000 clones in the sample, around 90% were seen once. The sample consisted of T cells isolated from PBMCs. These receptors were taken from a human donor in good health.

The rearrangement joins TRBV28 to TRBJ2-3, with 7 bases aligning to TRBD2. The CDR3 is 11 amino acids. Unmatched junction bases numbered 7, after V lost 8 bases and J lost 11 bases. Germline V gene lookup returns CDR1 MDHEN and CDR2 SYDVKM. CDR3 coding DNA: TGTGCCAGCTCAAGAAGCGGGGAGCAGTATTTT. It specifies CASSRSGEQYF.

This chain links TRBV5-6 with TRBJ2-5; the D gene is possibly TRBD2 (6 bases). The germline V gene has CDR1 SGHDT and CDR2 YYEEEE. V dropped 9 bases and J dropped 4 bases, with 19 bases sitting between them. The CDR3 extends over 14 amino acids. CDR3 in DNA: TGTGCCACCCATAGGGAGGAAGGTTTAGAGACCCAGTACTTC. Protein sequence: CATHREEGLETQYF.

The chain has TRBV6-5 and TRBJ2-7, with 7 bases fitting TRBD2. V lost 7 bases, J lost 2 bases, and 5 bases stayed unmatched. The CDR3 spans 13 residues. Germline assignment: CDR1 MNHEY and CDR2 SVGAGI. The CDR3 nucleotides read TGTGCCAGCACCCCTGGACTAGCCTACGAGCAGTACTTC. Translated: CASTPGLAYEQYF.

The rearrangement links TRBV7-9 to TRBJ2-7; D possibly corresponds to TRBD2 (6 bases). Trimming stripped 1 base from V and 3 bases from J, with 13 bases between. The V gene's germline CDR1 is SEHNR and CDR2 FQNEAQ (reference sequence). CDR3 size: 15 residues. The CDR3 is CASSLGVAEIYEQYF. CDR3 nucleotide sequence: TGTGCCAGCAGCTTAGGGGTAGCGGAAATCTACGAGCAGTACTTC.

The CDR3 DNA reads as TGCGCCAGCAGCTTGGAATCTAGCGGGACCTCCTACGAGCAGTACTTC. As protein: CASSLESSGTSYEQYF. This chain joins TRBV5-1 and TRBJ2-7; 9 bases agree with TRBD2. CDR3 length: 16 residues. Unmatched junction bases numbered 4, after V lost 0 bases and J lost 0 bases. Per the germline V gene, CDR1 is SGHRS and CDR2 is YFSETQ.

The rearrangement uses TRBV11-3 and TRBJ2-3; D is undetermined. The germline V gene has CDR1 SGHNT and CDR2 YENEEA. The CDR3 length is 14 residues. Trimming left V 1 base short and J 2 bases short, with 7 bases between. CDR3 in DNA: TGTGCCAGCAGCTTAGCCCTCCCCACAGATACGCAGTATTTT. It encodes CASSLALPTDTQYF.

The table lists this clone with a count of one. The chain recombines TRBV29-1 with TRBJ2-3; 9 bases map to TRBD2. Germline CDR1 and CDR2: SQVTM and ANQGSEA. J lost 5 bases, V lost 8 bases, and 14 bases had no gene match. The CDR3 sequence is 15 residues long. In nucleotides, the CDR3 is TGCAGCCCTATCCTGGTAGCGGGAGCTAAAGATACGCAGTATTTT. Protein: CSPILVAGAKDTQYF.

The rearrangement links TRBV2 to TRBJ2-3; TRBD1 agrees at 8 bases. The CDR3 is 14 residues long. The ends lost 8 bases at V and 3 bases at J; junction bases unmatched: 7. CDR1 and CDR2 (germline): SNHLY, FYNNEI. The CDR3: CASGKTGVTDTQYF. The CDR3 nucleotides read TGTGCCAGCGGCAAGACAGGGGTGACAGATACGCAGTATTTT.

For this clone: The junction does not match germline at one end; this may be a read error. The chain couples TRBV4-1 to TRBJ2-5; the match to TRBD2 covers 7 bases. This CDR3 has 17 amino acids. Germline-derived CDR1 and CDR2 are MGHRA and YSYEKL. In DNA, the CDR3 is TGCGCCAGTAGCCAAGTCGGGTGGGAGGGAAAAGGGGAGACCCAGTACTTC. It specifies CASSQVGWEGKGETQYF.

This sequence joins TRBV7-9 and TRBJ2-7; 9 bases agree with TRBD1. The CDR3 is 15 residues long. Trimming removed 7 bases from V and 3 bases from J; junction bases left unmatched: 10. From germline, CDR1 is SEHNR and CDR2 FQNEAQ (reference sequence). This CDR3 reads CASNPLRDRVYEQYF. The CDR3 DNA is TGTGCCAGCAACCCCTTGCGGGACAGGGTCTACGAGCAGTACTTC.

The chain joins TRBV27 to TRBJ2-2; 13 positions agree with TRBD2. Germline V CDR1 and CDR2: MNHEY, SMNVEV (reference sequence). This CDR3 has 17 amino acids. V gave up 3 bases and J gave up 8 bases; unmatched junction bases: 9. This CDR3 reads CASSFLLLAGGSGELFF. CDR3 nucleotide sequence: TGTGCCAGCAGTTTCCTCCTACTAGCGGGAGGGTCGGGGGAGCTGTTTTTT.

The chain carries TRBV2 and TRBJ2-7; 8 positions agree with TRBD2. Trimming at V came to 5 bases and at J to 0 bases, leaving 3 bases not matched to a gene. The germline gives CDR1 SNHLY, CDR2 FYNNEI. The CDR3 has 14 amino acids. CDR3 DNA: TGTGCCAGCAGTTGGAGCGGGAGCTCCTACGAGCAGTACTTC. Translating it yields CASSWSGSSYEQYF.

V is TRBV19 and J is TRBJ1-1; possibly TRBD1 for D (6 bases). Per the germline V gene, CDR1 is LNHDA and CDR2 is SQIVND (reference sequence). With 5 bases removed from V and 1 base from J, the gap between germline ends came to 11 bases. The CDR3 consists of 14 residues. The DNA of the CDR3 is TGTGCCAGTAGTCCGGGGGGCAGGAACACTGAAGCTTTCTTT. It is translated as CASSPGGRNTEAFF.

The V call is TRBV11-2, the J call TRBJ2-7; 9 nucleotides align to TRBD2. V dropped 1 base and J dropped 7; count of bases not matched to a gene: 5. Germline values: CDR1 SGHAT, CDR2 FQNNGV. The CDR3 loop spans 14 amino acids. The CDR3 reads CASSLGASGMEQYF. CDR3 in DNA: TGTGCCAGCAGCTTAGGCGCTAGCGGGATGGAGCAGTACTTC.

The V gene is TRBV6-1, the J gene TRBJ2-5; D may be TRBD1 (5 bases). The CDR3 length is 13 residues. V lost 8 bases to trimming and J lost 2 bases, with 12 bases between them. Germline V gene data show CDR1 as MNHNS and CDR2 as SASEGT. CDR3 amino acids: CASESSGQETQYF. CDR3 nucleotide sequence: TGTGCCAGCGAGAGCTCAGGGCAAGAGACCCAGTACTTC.

This clone was counted between two and nine times. The gene calls are TRBV4-2 and TRBJ2-1, with TRBD2 as a possible D gene (6 bases). The V end lost 3 bases, the J end lost 0 bases, and 12 bases lay between the germline ends. CDR1 is LGHNA, CDR2 YNFKEQ, per germline. The CDR3 loop spans 16 amino acids. In DNA form, the CDR3 reads TGTGCCAGCAGCCAGGTCGGACTAAGCTCCTACAATGAGCAGTTCTTC. Protein sequence: CASSQVGLSSYNEQFF.

This clone has only one observation. The V gene is TRBV27, the J gene TRBJ2-3, with 11 nucleotides matching TRBD2. Per germline, CDR1 MNHEY and CDR2 SMNVEV (reference sequence). With V trimmed by 5 bases and J by 7 bases, 8 bases remained unmatched. The CDR3 totals 15 residues. DNA for the CDR3: TGTGCCAGCAGTCCTATACTAGCGGGAGCGAATACGCAGTATTTT. It yields the protein CASSPILAGANTQYF.

The chain joins TRBV21-1 to TRBJ1-2; the table's D call TRBD1 went unverified against the DNA. TRBV21-1 has pseudogene status. The CDR3 consists of 16 residues. This chain's CDR3 is CASSKETGTGGYGYTF. CDR3 sequence (DNA): TGTGCCAGCAGCAAAGAGACCGGGACAGGGGGCTATGGCTACACCTTC.

This clone has more than one count but fewer than ten. The V and J genes are TRBV7-6 and TRBJ1-5; perhaps TRBD1 as D (6 bases). V was cut by 1 base and J by 6 bases, with 10 bases left in between. Germline values: CDR1 SGHVS, CDR2 FNYEAQ. The CDR3 spans 14 residues. Here the CDR3 DNA reads TGTGCCAGCAGCTTAGTGGGGGACATTCAGCCCCAGCATTTT. As protein: CASSLVGDIQPQHF.

The CDR3: CASSPLSPDTGELFF. Here the CDR3 DNA reads TGTGCCAGCTCACCCCTTTCCCCAGACACCGGGGAGCTGTTTTTT. This rearrangement joins TRBV18 to TRBJ2-2; D unresolved. V dropped 3 bases and J dropped 3 bases, with 11 bases sitting between them. Germline V gene lookup returns CDR1 KGHSH and CDR2 LQKENI. This CDR3 spans 15 amino acids.

This sequence joins TRBV12-5 and TRBJ1-2; no clear D. CDR3 length: 13 residues. CDR1 is LGHNT, CDR2 FRNRAP, per germline. With 5 bases removed from V and 7 bases from J, the gap between germline ends came to 14 bases. The CDR3 DNA sequence: TGTGCTAGTGGTCCCCCTACCGGACTTGGCTACACCTTC. The encoded protein is CASGPPTGLGYTF.

This chain connects TRBV25-1 to TRBJ2-1; no firm D call. The germline V gene encodes CDR1 MGHDK and CDR2 SYGVNS. Deletions cut 6 bases from V and 6 bases from J, with 6 bases between. This CDR3 is 11 amino acids long. In DNA form, the CDR3 reads TGTGCCAGCAGCCCGGGCAATGAGCAGTTCTTC. Amino acid sequence: CASSPGNEQFF.

This rearrangement joins TRBV5-1 to TRBJ2-7; maybe TRBD2 (5 bases). Germline V gives CDR1 SGHRS, CDR2 YFSETQ. This CDR3 has 16 residues. V lost 0 bases and J 1 base, leaving 14 bases between the germline ends. In DNA, the CDR3 is TGCGCCAGCAGCTTGGTTGGGAGACTTACATCCTACGAGCAGTACTTC. Translated: CASSLVGRLTSYEQYF.